This passage covers 20 T cell receptor beta chains from one sample sequenced in a study of Graves' ophthalmopathy and Graves' hyperthyroidism. Scientists amplified the TCR beta CDR3 regions from RNA transcripts. Second-round multiplex PCR came after a first-round RT-PCR that employed HTBI primers. In TCRdb, the multiplex PCR reads were re-called with MiXCR into one record per CDR3 protein. The repertoire includes under 350,000 distinct CDR3 sequences, 15% to 20% of them detected once, and around an eighth sits in the top ten. Sequencing was performed on peripheral blood. These receptors were obtained from an adult man with Graves' ophthalmopathy.

This clonotype was counted at least ten times. CDR3 protein: CASSFSFRGLTWAFF. CDR3 DNA: TGTGCCAGCAGTTTCAGTTTCAGGGGGCTCACTTGGGCTTTCTTT. The chain is built from TRBV27 and TRBJ1-1; TRBD1 matches at 8 bases. CDR1 and CDR2 (germline): MNHEY, SMNVEV (reference sequence). The ends lost 3 bases at V and 11 bases at J; junction bases unmatched: 14. The CDR3 is 15 residues long.

This clonotype was seen repeatedly, ten times or more. The rearrangement links TRBV5-1 to TRBJ2-2; a weak D match, TRBD2 (5 bases). The ends were cut back, 2 bases at V and 0 bases at J, with 14 bases in the middle. The CDR3 spans 17 residues. Germline V gene sequence: CDR1 SGHRS, CDR2 YFSETQ. The CDR3 loop is CASSLQFRGPNTGELFF. CDR3 bases: TGCGCCAGCAGCTTACAATTTCGAGGGCCGAACACCGGGGAGCTGTTTTTT.

This clonotype was detected a few times. The J gene is TRBJ1-2, the V gene TRBV10-3; 8 bases are a match to TRBD1. Germline assignment: CDR1 ENHRY and CDR2 SYGVKD. The CDR3 length is 13 residues. V trimming: 6 bases; J trimming: 5 bases; junction bases outside the gene matches: 5. The CDR3 region has the DNA TGTGCCATCAGGAAGACAGGGGAGTATGGCTACACCTTC. Amino acid sequence: CAIRKTGEYGYTF.

This clonotype was seen repeatedly, ten times or more. The chain links TRBV3-1 to TRBJ1-6; maybe TRBD1 (6 bases). V was pared by 5 bases and J by 12 bases, with 11 bases between. This CDR3 region has 12 residues. Per the germline V gene, CDR1 is LGHDT and CDR2 is YNNKEL (reference sequence). The CDR3 here is CASSTPTGPLHF. The CDR3 DNA reads as TGTGCCAGCAGCACCCCGACAGGACCCCTCCACTTT.

This clonotype was detected many times. V is TRBV12-3 or TRBV12-4 and J is TRBJ2-2; 8 bases align to TRBD2. CDR3 length: 15 residues. The V gene end was trimmed by 2 bases and the J gene end by 4 bases; junction bases not matched to a gene: 3. The CDR3 DNA reads as TGTGCCAGCAGTTTAACTAGCGGAGCCACCGGGGAGCTGTTTTTT. Its translation is CASSLTSGATGELFF.

This clonotype was counted at least ten times. The chain links TRBV20-1 to TRBJ2-7; 8 bases line up with TRBD2. J was trimmed by 0 bases and V by 5 bases; bases with no gene match: 9. Per the germline V gene, CDR1 is DFQATT and CDR2 is SNEGSKA (reference sequence). The CDR3 has 15 residues. The CDR3 reads CSASSERGFSYEQYF. The CDR3, as DNA: TGCAGTGCTTCCTCGGAGCGGGGGTTCTCCTACGAGCAGTACTTC.

This clonotype was seen ten or more times. The CDR3 DNA sequence: TGTGCCAGCAGTGAAACCCCGACAGAACAAGAGACCCAGTACTTC. Its translation is CASSETPTEQETQYF. The rearrangement uses TRBV6-1 and TRBJ2-5; weak D call: TRBD1 (5 bases). From germline, CDR1 is MNHNS and CDR2 SASEGT. V was pared by 2 bases and J by 2 bases, with 12 bases between. The CDR3 totals 15 residues.

The chain carries TRBV6-1 and TRBJ1-3; no clear D gene. CDR1 is MNHNS, CDR2 SASEGT, per germline. Trimming shortened V by 6 bases and J by 6 bases, and 9 bases separated the two germline ends. CDR3 length: 12 amino acids. The CDR3 coding sequence is TGTGCCAGCAGACCCGGAGAAAACACCATATATTTT. Protein sequence: CASRPGENTIYF.

This clonotype was seen ten or more times. This chain uses TRBV7-3 with TRBJ2-7; possible D gene TRBD2, 6 bases. V shed 6 bases and J shed 7 bases, with 16 bases lying between them. Germline values: CDR1 SGHTA, CDR2 FQGTGA. The CDR3 has 13 residues. The CDR3 here is CASSPGRGREQYF. The CDR3 DNA reads TGTGCCAGCAGTCCGGGGAGAGGGAGGGAGCAGTACTTC.

This clonotype showed up many times. This chain joins TRBV2 and TRBJ1-3; D remains unclear. V was clipped by 11 bases and J by 3 bases, with 17 bases between them. This CDR3 has 14 amino acids. From germline, CDR1 is SNHLY and CDR2 FYNNEI. DNA for the CDR3: TGTGCCGCACCTGATGGATTCAGTGGAAACACCATATATTTT. Protein: CAAPDGFSGNTIYF.

At least ten counts were recorded for this clonotype. The J gene is TRBJ2-7, the V gene TRBV10-3; the match to TRBD1 covers 9 bases. CDR3 length: 15 residues. The J segment lost 6 bases and the V segment lost 4 bases, leaving 10 bases of the junction unmatched. The germline V gene has CDR1 ENHRY and CDR2 SYGVKD. CDR3 nucleotides: TGTGCCATCAGTGGACCGGGACAGGGAGGGAGCGAGCAGTACTTC. Translated: CAISGPGQGGSEQYF.

This clonotype has at least ten counts. This rearrangement joins TRBV11-2 to TRBJ1-5, with D maybe TRBD1 (6 bases). Trimming left V 3 bases short and J 1 base short, with 13 bases between. The CDR3 totals 16 residues. The germline V gene has CDR1 SGHAT and CDR2 FQNNGV. CDR3 nucleotide sequence: TGTGCCAGCAGCTTGGGATTAGACAGGAGCAATCAGCCCCAGCATTTT. Protein: CASSLGLDRSNQPQHF.

This clonotype was counted ten times or more. This chain joins TRBV12-3 or TRBV12-4 and TRBJ1-5; D gene ambiguous. V gave up 3 bases and J gave up 5 bases, with 14 bases separating them. CDR3 length: 15 residues. The CDR3 DNA reads as TGTGCCAGCAGTTTGAAGAAGGCCATATATCAGCCCCAGCATTTT. It yields the protein CASSLKKAIYQPQHF.

Many counts were recorded for this clonotype. CDR3 nucleotides: TGTGCCAGCAGCGGCGCAGGGCCTGGTCAGCCCCAGCATTTT. As protein: CASSGAGPGQPQHF. The genes are TRBV9 and TRBJ1-5, with TRBD1 as a possible D gene (5 bases). The V and J ends lost 3 bases and 6 bases respectively, with 13 bases between them. The CDR3 spans 14 residues. Germline V CDR1 and CDR2: SGDLS, YYNGEE.

This clonotype was counted at least ten times. V is TRBV27 and J is TRBJ1-2; 9 bases fit TRBD1. V lost 3 bases, J lost 6 bases, and 2 bases stayed unmatched. CDR3 size: 13 residues. Germline loops: CDR1 MNHEY, CDR2 SMNVEV (reference sequence). CDR3 in DNA: TGTGCCAGCAGTTTTCGGACAGGGGATGGCTACACCTTC. Its protein is CASSFRTGDGYTF.

The genes are TRBV12-3 or TRBV12-4 and TRBJ1-1; the D gene is possibly TRBD1 (5 bases). Trimming left V 6 bases short and J 4 bases short, with 12 bases between. The CDR3 runs to 13 residues. The CDR3 sequence is CASSQLGPTEAFF. The CDR3 DNA follows: TGTGCCAGCAGCCAACTGGGACCCACTGAAGCTTTCTTT.

This clonotype was recorded many times. V is TRBV7-9 and J is TRBJ2-7, with D maybe TRBD2 (5 bases). The CDR3 loop spans 13 amino acids. CDR1 and CDR2 from the germline V gene are SEHNR and FQNEAQ (reference sequence). Trimming removed 3 bases at V and 6 bases at J, with 12 bases between. CDR3 nucleotides: TGTGCCAGCAGCTTGACGGAAGGAGGCGAGCAGTACTTC. It specifies CASSLTEGGEQYF.

There are many counts of this clonotype. The chain has TRBV7-9 and TRBJ2-5; no clear D gene. Trimming shortened V by 2 bases and J by 2 bases, and 15 bases separated the two germline ends. The CDR3 spans 16 residues. Germline CDR1 SEHNR, CDR2 FQNEAQ (reference sequence). This chain's CDR3 is CASSLMLTGHQETQYF. CDR3 nucleotides: TGTGCCAGCAGCTTAATGCTAACCGGGCATCAAGAGACCCAGTACTTC.

This clonotype appeared many times. The chain links TRBV7-2 to TRBJ1-6, with TRBD1 matching 7 bases. CDR1 SGHTA and CDR2 FQGNSA come from the germline V gene. The junction had 5 bases not matched to a gene; V was cut back by 3 bases and J by 9 bases. The CDR3 loop spans 14 amino acids. The CDR3 protein is CASSFRDSSSPLHF. The CDR3 DNA reads TGTGCCAGCAGCTTCCGGGACAGTAGTTCACCCCTCCACTTT.

This clonotype occurred many times. The chain joins TRBV7-8 to TRBJ1-1; D gene unclear. The CDR3 spans 14 residues. V lost 1 base, J lost 7 bases, and 13 bases lay in between. Germline CDR1 reads SGHVS; CDR2 reads FQNEAQ. The CDR3 here is CASSLGMVGLEAFF. CDR3 in DNA: TGTGCCAGCAGCTTAGGGATGGTGGGCCTTGAAGCTTTCTTT.